A single sample is the source of the 14 T cell receptor beta chains below, sequenced in a study of cytomegalovirus exposure and HLA in healthy donors. Primers for the PCR totalled 60 Vbeta and 13 Jbeta. Generated by immunoSEQ multiplex PCR, the TCRdb table keeps only in-frame clones and is missing some. The data show about 100,000 clones, about 84% seen once. Material: PBMCs. These TCRs come from a man aged 30 to 39 in good health and CMV-seronegative.

The chain has TRBV30 and TRBJ1-2; D ambiguous. V lost 1 base, J lost 3 bases, and 15 bases lay in between. The germline V gene encodes CDR1 GTSNPN and CDR2 SVGIG (reference sequence). CDR3 length equals 15 residues. CDR3 in DNA: TGTGCCTGGAGTGACGGCCCCAGGCCATACTATGGCTACACCTTC. It translates to CAWSDGPRPYYGYTF.

This clone has only a few counts. The chain links TRBV6-1 to TRBJ2-5; D is ambiguous. Germline values: CDR1 MNHNS, CDR2 SASEGT. V was trimmed by 5 bases and J by 4 bases, leaving 11 bases between them. The CDR3 loop spans 13 amino acids. The chain's CDR3 is CASSKRSGETQYF. CDR3 DNA sequence: TGTGCCAGCAGTAAACGATCAGGAGAGACCCAGTACTTC.

The chain links TRBV6-1 to TRBJ2-1; D is undetermined. Between the trimmed V and J ends, which lost 4 bases and 4 bases, there was a span of 8 bases. Germline-derived CDR1 and CDR2 are MNHNS and SASEGT. The CDR3 runs to 13 residues. CDR3 loop: CASSGDTYNEQFF. The CDR3 DNA follows: TGTGCCAGCAGTGGAGACACTTACAATGAGCAGTTCTTC.

The V gene is TRBV27, the J gene TRBJ2-7, with TRBD1 identical over 8 bases. The CDR3 is made up of 12 amino acids. CDR1 MNHEY and CDR2 SMNVEV come from the germline V gene (reference sequence). V was clipped by 8 bases and J by 4 bases; unmatched bases: 4. DNA of the CDR3: TGTGCCAGCGCCCGGACAGGGTACGAGCAGTACTTC. Protein: CASARTGYEQYF.

This chain joins TRBV27 and TRBJ1-1; possible D gene TRBD1, 6 bases. Germline V gives CDR1 MNHEY, CDR2 SMNVEV (reference sequence). The CDR3 covers 14 residues. V was cut by 7 bases and J by 0 bases, with 12 bases left in between. CDR3 DNA sequence: TGTGCCAGCACGGGGAGGGGGTTGAACACTGAAGCTTTCTTT. It codes for CASTGRGLNTEAFF.

This chain uses TRBV7-2 with TRBJ2-5; 10 positions agree with TRBD2. J gave up 1 base and V 1 base, and 6 bases lay outside the gene matches. The germline CDR1 and CDR2 sequences are SGHTA and FQGNSA. The CDR3 is 17 residues long. The CDR3: CASSLGFLAGAQETQYF. CDR3 bases: TGTGCCAGCAGCTTAGGATTCCTAGCGGGAGCCCAAGAGACCCAGTACTTC.

The chain has TRBV30 and TRBJ2-1, with 9 bases lining up with TRBD2. The CDR3 has 14 amino acids. Per germline, CDR1 GTSNPN and CDR2 SVGIG (reference sequence). J was trimmed by 8 bases and V by 5 bases; bases with no gene match: 10. CDR3 nucleotides: TGTGCCTGGGGGAGGACCGCGGGGGGGCATGAGCAGTTCTTC. This codes for CAWGRTAGGHEQFF. Full variable domain (remainder filled in from reference TRBV30 and TRBJ2-1): SQTIHQWPATLVQPVGSPLSLECTVEGTSNPNLYWYRQAAGRGLQLLFYSVGIGQISSEVPQNLSASRPQDRQFILSSKKLLLSDSGFYLCAWGRTAGGHEQFFGPGTRLTVL.

The chain combines TRBV11-3 with TRBJ2-1, with no clear D. V shed 0 bases and J shed 6 bases, with 9 bases lying between them. Germline V gives CDR1 SGHNT, CDR2 YENEEA. This CDR3 is 14 amino acids long. The CDR3 sequence: CASSLEAGGNEQFF. In DNA form, the CDR3 reads TGTGCCAGCAGCTTAGAGGCAGGTGGCAATGAGCAGTTCTTC.

The V call is TRBV30, the J call TRBJ1-1, with TRBD1 matching 7 bases. The trim removed 4 bases at V and 0 bases at J, leaving 8 bases unmatched. Germline CDR1 GTSNPN, CDR2 SVGIG (reference sequence). This CDR3 contains 15 residues. CDR3: CAWIGQGGLNTEAFF. CDR3 nucleotide sequence: TGTGCCTGGATTGGGCAGGGGGGCTTGAACACTGAAGCTTTCTTT.

This clone was seen a handful of times. The V call is TRBV5-1, the J call TRBJ1-6, with TRBD1 matching over 7 bases. The CDR3 covers 15 residues. CDR1 is SGHRS and CDR2 is YFSETQ in the germline V gene. Trimming took 4 bases from V and 10 from J; bases not matched to a gene: 11. The CDR3 spells CASSAGQSQGSPLHF. The CDR3 region has the DNA TGCGCCAGCAGCGCGGGACAGTCTCAAGGATCACCCCTCCACTTT. Full variable domain (rest looked up from reference TRBV5-1 and TRBJ1-6): KAGVTQTPRYLIKTRGQQVTLSCSPISGHRSVSWYQQTPGQGLQFLFEYFSETQRNKGNFPGRFSGRQFSNSRSEMNVSTLELGDSALYLCASSAGQSQGSPLHFGNGTRLTVT.

The V gene is TRBV14, the J gene TRBJ1-1, with D maybe TRBD1 (5 bases). Germline V gene lookup returns CDR1 SGHDN and CDR2 FVKESK. The CDR3 covers 13 residues. Trimming cost V 4 bases and J 11 bases, with 17 bases left between them. CDR3: CASSPSSRVGAFF. The CDR3 region has the DNA TGTGCCAGCAGCCCGTCAAGCAGGGTGGGCGCTTTCTTT.

About this clone: One junction end disagrees with the germline gene, perhaps due to a read error. The chain links TRBV7-7 to TRBJ1-3; D may be TRBD1 (5 bases). CDR1 and CDR2 (germline): SSHAT, FNYEAQ (reference sequence). The CDR3 totals 13 residues. The CDR3 DNA reads as TGTGCTAGCAGCCCAGGGTCAGGAAACACCATATATTTT. Protein sequence: CASSPGSGNTIYF.

The chain combines TRBV6-4 with TRBJ1-2; possible D gene TRBD1, 5 bases. This CDR3 is 17 amino acids long. Germline values: CDR1 MRHNA, CDR2 SNTAGT. V lost 6 bases and J 8 bases, leaving 28 bases between the germline ends. CDR3 in DNA: TGTGCCAGCAGCCACGCGAGCGGCGGGGACCCCGGGGAAGGCTACACCTTC. Amino acid sequence: CASSHASGGDPGEGYTF.

The genes are TRBV5-1 and TRBJ1-5, with 8 bases aligning to TRBD1. V lost 5 bases, J lost 3 bases, and 7 bases stayed unmatched. Germline V gene sequence: CDR1 SGHRS, CDR2 YFSETQ. The CDR3 consists of 15 residues. The CDR3 DNA is TGCGCCAGCAGTCCCACGACAGGGGACAATCAGCCCCAGCATTTT. Its translation is CASSPTTGDNQPQHF.